This TCR beta chain was sequenced in a study of blood T cell repertoires in COVID-19. Some clones are missing from TCRdb's copy, which holds only in-frame ones; the method was immunoSEQ multiplex PCR. This table holds around 250,000 clones, roughly nine tenths found once. The sequence was collected from a man in his sixties with acute or convalescent COVID-19. Sequenced material: peripheral blood.

Written as DNA, the CDR3 is TGTGCCAGCAGTGAAGAACGGGGAAGGTTGGCTTTCTTT. Translated: CASSEERGRLAFF. The V call is TRBV6-1, the J call TRBJ1-1; the D is unclear. V lost 1 base and J 11 bases, leaving 14 bases between the germline ends. This CDR3 contains 13 residues. Germline assignment: CDR1 MNHNS and CDR2 SASEGT.